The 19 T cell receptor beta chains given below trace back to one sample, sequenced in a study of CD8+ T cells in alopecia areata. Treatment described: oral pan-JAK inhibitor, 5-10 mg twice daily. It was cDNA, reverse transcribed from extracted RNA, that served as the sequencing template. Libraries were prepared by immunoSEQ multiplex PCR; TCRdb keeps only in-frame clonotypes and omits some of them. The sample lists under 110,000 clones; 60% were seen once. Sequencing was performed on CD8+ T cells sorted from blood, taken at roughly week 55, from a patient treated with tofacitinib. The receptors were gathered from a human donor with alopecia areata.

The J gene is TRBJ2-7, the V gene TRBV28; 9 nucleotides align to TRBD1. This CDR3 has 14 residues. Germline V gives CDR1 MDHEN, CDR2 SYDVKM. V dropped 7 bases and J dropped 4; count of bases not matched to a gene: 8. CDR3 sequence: CASKDPGQGYEQYF. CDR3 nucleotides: TGTGCCAGCAAGGACCCGGGACAGGGATACGAGCAGTACTTC.

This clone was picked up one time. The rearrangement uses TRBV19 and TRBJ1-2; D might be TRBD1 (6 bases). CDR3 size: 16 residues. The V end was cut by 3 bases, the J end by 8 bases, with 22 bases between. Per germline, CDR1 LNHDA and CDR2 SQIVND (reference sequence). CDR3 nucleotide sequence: TGTGCCAGTAGTATTTTTACGGGGGCGACGGGCACGGGCTACACCTTC. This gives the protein CASSIFTGATGTGYTF.

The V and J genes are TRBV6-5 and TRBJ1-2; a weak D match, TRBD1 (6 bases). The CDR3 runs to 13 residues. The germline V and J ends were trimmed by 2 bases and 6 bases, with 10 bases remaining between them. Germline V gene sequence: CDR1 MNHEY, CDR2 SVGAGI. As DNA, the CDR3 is TGTGCCAGCAGTTACGGGGCAGGGGATGGCTACACCTTC. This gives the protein CASSYGAGDGYTF.

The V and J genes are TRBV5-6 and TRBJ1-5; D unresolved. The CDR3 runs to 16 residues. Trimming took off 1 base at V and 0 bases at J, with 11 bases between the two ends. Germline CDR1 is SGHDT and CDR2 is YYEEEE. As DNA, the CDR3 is TGTGCCAGCAGCTTGTTCCGGCACGGTAGCAATCAGCCCCAGCATTTT. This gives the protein CASSLFRHGSNQPQHF.

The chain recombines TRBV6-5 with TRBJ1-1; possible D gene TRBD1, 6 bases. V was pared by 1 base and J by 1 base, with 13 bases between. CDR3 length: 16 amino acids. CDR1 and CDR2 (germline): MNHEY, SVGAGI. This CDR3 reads CASSYFRSTGNTEAFF. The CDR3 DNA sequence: TGTGCCAGCAGTTACTTCCGATCGACAGGGAACACTGAAGCTTTCTTT.

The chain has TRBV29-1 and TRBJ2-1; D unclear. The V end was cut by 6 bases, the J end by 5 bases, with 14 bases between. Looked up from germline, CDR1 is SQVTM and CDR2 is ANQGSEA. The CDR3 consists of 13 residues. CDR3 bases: TGCAGCGTCCAAAGGCCCAACAACAATGAGCAGTTCTTC. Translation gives CSVQRPNNNEQFF.

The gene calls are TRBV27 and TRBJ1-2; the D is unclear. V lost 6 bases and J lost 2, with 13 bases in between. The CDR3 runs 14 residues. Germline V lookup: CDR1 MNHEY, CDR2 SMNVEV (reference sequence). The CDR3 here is CASSPVGYNYGYTF. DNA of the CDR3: TGTGCCAGCAGCCCCGTAGGGTACAACTATGGCTACACCTTC.

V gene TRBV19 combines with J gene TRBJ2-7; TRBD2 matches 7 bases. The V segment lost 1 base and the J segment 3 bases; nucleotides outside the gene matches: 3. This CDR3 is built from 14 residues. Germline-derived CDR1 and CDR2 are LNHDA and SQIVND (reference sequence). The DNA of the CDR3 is TGTGCCAGTAGTATAGGCAGCGGGATCTACGAGCAGTACTTC. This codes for CASSIGSGIYEQYF.

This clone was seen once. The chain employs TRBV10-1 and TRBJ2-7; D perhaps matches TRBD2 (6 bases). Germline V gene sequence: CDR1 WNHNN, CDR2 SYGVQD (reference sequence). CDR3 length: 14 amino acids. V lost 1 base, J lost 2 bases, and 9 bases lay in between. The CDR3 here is CASSEWRAPYEQYF. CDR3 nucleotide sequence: TGCGCCAGCAGTGAGTGGAGGGCCCCCTACGAGCAGTACTTC.

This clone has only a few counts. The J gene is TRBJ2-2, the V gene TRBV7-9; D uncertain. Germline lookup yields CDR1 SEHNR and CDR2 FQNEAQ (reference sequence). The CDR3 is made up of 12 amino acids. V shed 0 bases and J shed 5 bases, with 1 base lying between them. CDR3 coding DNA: TGTGCCAGCAGCTTAGCTACCGGGGAGCTGTTTTTT. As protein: CASSLATGELFF.

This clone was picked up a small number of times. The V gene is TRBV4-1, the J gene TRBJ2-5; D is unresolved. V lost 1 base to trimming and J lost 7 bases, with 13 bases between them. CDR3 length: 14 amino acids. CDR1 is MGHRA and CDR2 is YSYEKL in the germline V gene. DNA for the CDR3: TGCGCCAGCAGCCAAGGCGTAGGGTATACGACCCAGTACTTC. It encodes CASSQGVGYTTQYF.

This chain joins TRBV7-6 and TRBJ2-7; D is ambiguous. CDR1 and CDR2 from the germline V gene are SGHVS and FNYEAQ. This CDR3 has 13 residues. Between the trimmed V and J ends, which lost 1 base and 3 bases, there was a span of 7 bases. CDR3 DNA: TGTGCCAGCAGCTTAGGGGCAAACTACGAGCAGTACTTC. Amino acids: CASSLGANYEQYF.

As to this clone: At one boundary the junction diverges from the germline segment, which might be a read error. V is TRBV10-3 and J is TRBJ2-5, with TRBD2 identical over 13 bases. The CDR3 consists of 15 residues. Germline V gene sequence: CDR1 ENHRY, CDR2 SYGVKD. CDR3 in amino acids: CAVSGTSGERETQYF. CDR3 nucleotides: TGTGCCGTCAGTGGGACTAGCGGGGAGCGGGAGACCCAGTACTTC.

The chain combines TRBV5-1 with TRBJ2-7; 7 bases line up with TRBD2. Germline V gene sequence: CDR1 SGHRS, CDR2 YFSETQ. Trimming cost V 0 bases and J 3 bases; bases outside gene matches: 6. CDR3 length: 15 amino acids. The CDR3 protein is CASSLEGTKYYEQYF. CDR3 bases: TGCGCCAGCAGCTTGGAAGGGACTAAATACTACGAGCAGTACTTC.

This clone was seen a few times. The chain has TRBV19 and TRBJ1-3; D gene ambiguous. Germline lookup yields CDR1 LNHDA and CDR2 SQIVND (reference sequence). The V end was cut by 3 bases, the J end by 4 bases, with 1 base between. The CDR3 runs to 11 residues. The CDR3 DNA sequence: TGTGCCAGTAGTATCGGAAACACCATATATTTT. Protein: CASSIGNTIYF.

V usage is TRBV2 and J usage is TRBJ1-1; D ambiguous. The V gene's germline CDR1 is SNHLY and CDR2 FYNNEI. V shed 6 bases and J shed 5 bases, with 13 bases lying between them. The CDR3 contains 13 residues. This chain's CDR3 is CASRGRPQTEAFF. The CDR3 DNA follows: TGTGCCAGCAGAGGGAGACCGCAGACTGAAGCTTTCTTT.

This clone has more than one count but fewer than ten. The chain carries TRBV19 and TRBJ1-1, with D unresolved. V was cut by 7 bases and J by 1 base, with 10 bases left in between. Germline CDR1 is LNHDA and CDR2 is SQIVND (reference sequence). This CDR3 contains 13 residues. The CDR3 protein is CASISTWNTEAFF. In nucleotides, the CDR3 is TGTGCCAGTATATCAACGTGGAACACTGAAGCTTTCTTT.

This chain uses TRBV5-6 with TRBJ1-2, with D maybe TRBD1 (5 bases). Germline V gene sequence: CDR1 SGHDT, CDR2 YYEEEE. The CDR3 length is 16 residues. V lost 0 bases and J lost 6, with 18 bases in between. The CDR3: CASSLATGVGSDGYTF. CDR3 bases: TGTGCCAGCAGCTTGGCCACGGGGGTCGGTTCAGATGGCTACACCTTC.

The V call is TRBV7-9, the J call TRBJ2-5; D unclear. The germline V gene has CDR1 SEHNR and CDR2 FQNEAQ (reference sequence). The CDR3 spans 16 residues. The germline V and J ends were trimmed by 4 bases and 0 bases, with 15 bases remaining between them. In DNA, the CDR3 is TGTGCCAGCAGCTCAGCAAGCCCAGAAGACCAAGAGACCCAGTACTTC. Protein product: CASSSASPEDQETQYF.